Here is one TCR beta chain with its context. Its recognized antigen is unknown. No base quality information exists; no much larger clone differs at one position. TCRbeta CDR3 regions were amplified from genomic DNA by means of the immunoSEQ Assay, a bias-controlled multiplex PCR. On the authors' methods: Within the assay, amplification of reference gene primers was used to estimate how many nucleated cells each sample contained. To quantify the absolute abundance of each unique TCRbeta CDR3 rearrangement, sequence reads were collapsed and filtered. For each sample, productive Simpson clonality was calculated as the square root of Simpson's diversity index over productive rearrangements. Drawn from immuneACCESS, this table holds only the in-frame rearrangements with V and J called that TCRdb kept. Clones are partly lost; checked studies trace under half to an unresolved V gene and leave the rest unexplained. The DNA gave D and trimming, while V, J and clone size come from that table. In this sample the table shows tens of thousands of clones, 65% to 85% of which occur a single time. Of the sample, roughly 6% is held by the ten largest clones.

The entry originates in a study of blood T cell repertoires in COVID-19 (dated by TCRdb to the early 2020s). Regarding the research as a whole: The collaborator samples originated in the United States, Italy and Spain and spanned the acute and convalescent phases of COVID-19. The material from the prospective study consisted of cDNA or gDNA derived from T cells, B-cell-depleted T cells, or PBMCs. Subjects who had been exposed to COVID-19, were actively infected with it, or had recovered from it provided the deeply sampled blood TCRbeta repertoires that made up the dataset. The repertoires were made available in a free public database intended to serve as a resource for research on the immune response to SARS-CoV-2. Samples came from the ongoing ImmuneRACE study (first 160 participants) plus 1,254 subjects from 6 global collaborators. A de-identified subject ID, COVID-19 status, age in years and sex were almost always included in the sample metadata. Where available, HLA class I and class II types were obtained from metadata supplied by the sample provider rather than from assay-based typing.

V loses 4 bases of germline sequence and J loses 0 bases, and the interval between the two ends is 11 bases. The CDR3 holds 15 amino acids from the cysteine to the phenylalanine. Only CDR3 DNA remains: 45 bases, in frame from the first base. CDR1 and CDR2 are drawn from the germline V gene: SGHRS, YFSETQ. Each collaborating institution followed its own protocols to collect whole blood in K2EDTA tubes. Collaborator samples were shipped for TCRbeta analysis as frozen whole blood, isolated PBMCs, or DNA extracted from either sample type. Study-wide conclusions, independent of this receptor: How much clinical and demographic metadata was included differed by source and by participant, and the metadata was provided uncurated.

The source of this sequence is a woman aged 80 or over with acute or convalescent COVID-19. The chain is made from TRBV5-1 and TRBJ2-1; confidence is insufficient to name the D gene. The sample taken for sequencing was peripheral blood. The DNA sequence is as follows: TGCGCCAGCAGCGGTGGTAGACACTCCTACAATGAGCAGTTCTTC. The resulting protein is CASSGGRHSYNEQFF.